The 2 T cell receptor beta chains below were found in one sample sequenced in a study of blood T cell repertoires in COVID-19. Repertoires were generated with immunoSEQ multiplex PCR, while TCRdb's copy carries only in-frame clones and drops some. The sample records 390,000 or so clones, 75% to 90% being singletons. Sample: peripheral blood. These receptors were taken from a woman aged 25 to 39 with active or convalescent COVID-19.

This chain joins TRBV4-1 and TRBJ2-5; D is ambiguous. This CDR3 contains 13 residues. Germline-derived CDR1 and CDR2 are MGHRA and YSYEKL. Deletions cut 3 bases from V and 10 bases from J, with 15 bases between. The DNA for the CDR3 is TGCGCCAGCAGCCAGCCCCCAAAGCCCGGCCAGTACTTC. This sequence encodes CASSQPPKPGQYF.

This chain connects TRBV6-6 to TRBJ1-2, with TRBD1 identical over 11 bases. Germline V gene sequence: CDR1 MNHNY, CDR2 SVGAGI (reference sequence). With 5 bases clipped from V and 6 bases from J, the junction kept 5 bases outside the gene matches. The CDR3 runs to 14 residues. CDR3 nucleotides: TGTGCCAGCAGTCCCGCGGACAGGGGGCATGGCTACACCTTC. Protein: CASSPADRGHGYTF.